The T cell receptor beta chain under discussion was sequenced for a study of blood T cell repertoires in COVID-19. The method was immunoSEQ multiplex PCR; TCRdb's version includes in-frame clones alone and lacks a portion of them. This sample has about 470,000 clones, with about nine tenths found just once. The cohort comprised adults aged about 18 to 100 years residing in 20 to 30 US areas. This clone appeared a single time. Sequenced sample: PBMCs or T cells enriched from blood (not recorded which). The sequence was obtained from a woman between 18 and 29 years old who had recovered from COVID-19.

Here the CDR3 reads CASSVTTQDHEQYF. Written as DNA, the CDR3 is TGTGCCAGCAGCGTGACAACCCAAGACCACGAGCAGTACTTC. V usage is TRBV9 and J usage is TRBJ2-7; no reliable D call. Germline V gives CDR1 SGDLS, CDR2 YYNGEE. The CDR3 has 14 amino acids. Trimming took 2 bases from V and 5 from J, leaving 14 bases between them. The whole variable domain, filled in from reference TRBV9 and TRBJ2-7, reads DSGVTQTPKHLITATGQRVTLRCSPRSGDLSVYWYQQSLDQGLQFLIQYYNGEERAKGNILERFSAQQFPDLHSELNLSSLELGDSALYFCASSVTTQDHEQYFGPGTRLTVT.